This TCR beta chain was sequenced for a study of blood T cell repertoires in COVID-19 (dated by TCRdb to the early 2020s). For the study in its entirety: Samples covering the acute and convalescent phases of COVID-19 were provided by collaborators in the United States, Italy and Spain. A freely available public database, intended as a resource for researchers studying the immune response to SARS-CoV-2, is where the repertoires were released. The samples were drawn from the first 160 participants of the ongoing ImmuneRACE study and from more than 1,000 subjects provided by 6 global collaborators. The material from the prospective study consisted of cDNA or gDNA derived from T cells, B-cell-depleted T cells, or PBMCs. HLA class I and class II types, where available, came from metadata supplied by the sample provider rather than from assay-based typing. Subjects who had been exposed to COVID-19, were actively infected with it, or had recovered from it provided the deeply sampled blood TCRbeta repertoires that made up the dataset. A de-identified subject ID, COVID-19 status, age in years and sex were almost always included in the sample metadata.

The full study reports these points: The quantity of clinical and demographic metadata differed by source and by participant and was supplied without curation.

Collaborating institutions collected whole blood in K2EDTA tubes following their own protocols. For TCRbeta analysis, collaborator samples were shipped as frozen whole blood, as isolated PBMCs, or as DNA extracted from either sample type. The immunoSEQ Assay, a bias-controlled multiplex PCR, was used to amplify TCRbeta CDR3 regions from genomic DNA. Under the source paper's analysis protocol: The number of nucleated cells in each sample was estimated from the amplification of reference gene primers within the assay. To quantify the absolute abundance of each unique TCRbeta CDR3 rearrangement, sequence reads were collapsed and filtered. For each sample, productive Simpson clonality was calculated by taking the square root of Simpson's diversity index across productive rearrangements. TCRdb carries this immuneACCESS record with in-frame sequences only. Its versions omit some clonotypes, under half of them owing to an unresolved V gene in the studies checked, with the rest unexplained. That table supplies the V and J calls and clone size; D and trimming were determined from the DNA. For this sample the table gives 90,000 to 130,000 clones, of which roughly 82% were detected only once. The ten largest clones add up to 16% of the sample.

This clone was detected only a few times. No antigen is known for it. One base away there is no much larger clone; base qualities are not given. Input material: peripheral blood. This TCR came from a woman aged 55 to 70 with acute or convalescent COVID-19.

The nucleotides are TGTGCCATCAGTCCCTCTAGCGGGGGGGTAGCAGATACGCAGTATTTT. The encoded protein is CAISPSSGGVADTQYF. The chain is assembled from TRBV10-3 and TRBJ2-3; 12 central nucleotides agree with TRBD2. Trimming takes 5 bases off V and 4 bases off J; junction bases not matched to a gene: 7. The germline V gene supplies CDR1 ENHRY and CDR2 SYGVKD. There are 16 amino acids in the CDR3, from cysteine to phenylalanine inclusive. Only the CDR3 part of the read is kept: 48 bases, read in frame from the first base.